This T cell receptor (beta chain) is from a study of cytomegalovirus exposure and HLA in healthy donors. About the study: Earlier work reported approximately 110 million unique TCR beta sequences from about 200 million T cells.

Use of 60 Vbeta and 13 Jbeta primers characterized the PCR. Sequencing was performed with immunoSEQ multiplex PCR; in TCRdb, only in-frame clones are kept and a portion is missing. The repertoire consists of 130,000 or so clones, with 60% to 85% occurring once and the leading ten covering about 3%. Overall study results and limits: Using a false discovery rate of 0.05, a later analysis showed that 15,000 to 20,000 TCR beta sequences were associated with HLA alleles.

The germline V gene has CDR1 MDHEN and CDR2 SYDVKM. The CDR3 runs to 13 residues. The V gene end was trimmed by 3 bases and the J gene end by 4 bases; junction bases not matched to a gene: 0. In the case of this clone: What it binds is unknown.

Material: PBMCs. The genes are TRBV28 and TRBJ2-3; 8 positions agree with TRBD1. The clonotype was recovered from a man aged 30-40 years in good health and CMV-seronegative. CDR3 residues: CASSLTGADTQYF. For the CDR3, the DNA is TGTGCCAGCAGTTTGACAGGGGCAGATACGCAGTATTTT.